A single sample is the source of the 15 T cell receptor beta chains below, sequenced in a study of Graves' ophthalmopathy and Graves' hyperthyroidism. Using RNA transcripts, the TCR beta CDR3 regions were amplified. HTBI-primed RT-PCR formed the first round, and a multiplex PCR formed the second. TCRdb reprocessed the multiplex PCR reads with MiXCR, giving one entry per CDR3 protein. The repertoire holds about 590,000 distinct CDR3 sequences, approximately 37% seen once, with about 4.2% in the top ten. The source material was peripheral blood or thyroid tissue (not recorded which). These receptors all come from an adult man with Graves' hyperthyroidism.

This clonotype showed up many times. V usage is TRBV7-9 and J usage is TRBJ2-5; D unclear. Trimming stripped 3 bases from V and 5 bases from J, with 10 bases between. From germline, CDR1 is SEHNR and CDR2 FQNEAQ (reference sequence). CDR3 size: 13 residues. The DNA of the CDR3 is TGTGCCAGCAGCTTCCCAGGACGGGAGACCCAGTACTTC. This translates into CASSFPGRETQYF.

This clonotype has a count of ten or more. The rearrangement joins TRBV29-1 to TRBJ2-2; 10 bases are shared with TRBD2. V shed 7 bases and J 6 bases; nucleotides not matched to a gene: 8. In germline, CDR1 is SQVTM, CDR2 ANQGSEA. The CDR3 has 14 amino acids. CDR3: CSADPSGSSGELFF. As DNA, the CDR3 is TGCAGCGCGGACCCTAGCGGGAGTTCCGGGGAGCTGTTTTTT.

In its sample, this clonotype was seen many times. CDR3 in DNA: TGTGCCAGCAGCTTGGGTAGGGTCGGTTCACCCCTCCACTTT. Translation: CASSLGRVGSPLHF. This sequence joins TRBV5-6 and TRBJ1-6; D remains unclear. Germline loops: CDR1 SGHDT, CDR2 YYEEEE. There are 14 residues in the CDR3. Trimming removed 0 bases from V and 9 bases from J, with 10 bases in between.

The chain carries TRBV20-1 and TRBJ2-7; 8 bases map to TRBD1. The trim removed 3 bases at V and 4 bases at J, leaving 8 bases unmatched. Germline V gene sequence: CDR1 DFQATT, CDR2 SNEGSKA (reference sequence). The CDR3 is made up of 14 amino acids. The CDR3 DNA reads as TGCAGTGCTAGCGGACAGGGTCTTTCATACGAGCAGTACTTC. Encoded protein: CSASGQGLSYEQYF.

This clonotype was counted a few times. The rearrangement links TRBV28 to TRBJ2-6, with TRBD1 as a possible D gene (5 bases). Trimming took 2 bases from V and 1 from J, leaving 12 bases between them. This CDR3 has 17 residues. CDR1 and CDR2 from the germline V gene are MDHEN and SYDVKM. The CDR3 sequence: CASSLPGIGSGANVLTF. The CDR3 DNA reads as TGTGCCAGCAGTTTACCAGGGATAGGATCTGGGGCCAACGTCCTGACTTTC.

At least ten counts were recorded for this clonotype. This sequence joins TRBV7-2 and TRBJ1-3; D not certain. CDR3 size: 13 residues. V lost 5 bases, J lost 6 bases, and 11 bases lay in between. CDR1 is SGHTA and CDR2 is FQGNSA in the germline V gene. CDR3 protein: CASSPFRENTIYF. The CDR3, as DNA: TGTGCCAGCAGCCCCTTTCGTGAAAACACCATATATTTT.

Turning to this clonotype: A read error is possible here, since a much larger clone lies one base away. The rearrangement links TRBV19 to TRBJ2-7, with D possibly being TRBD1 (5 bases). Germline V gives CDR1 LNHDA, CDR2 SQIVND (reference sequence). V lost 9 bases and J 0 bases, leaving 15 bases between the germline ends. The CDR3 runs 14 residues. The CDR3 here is CASKKAGISYEQYF. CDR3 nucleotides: TGTGCCAGCAAGAAGGCAGGGATCTCCTACGAGCAGTACTTC.

The CDR3 sequence is CASSSATGRPDEQYF. The CDR3 DNA sequence: TGTGCCAGCAGCTCCGCGACAGGGAGACCCGACGAGCAGTACTTC. The chain combines TRBV7-9 with TRBJ2-7; the match to TRBD1 covers 7 bases. This CDR3 is 15 amino acids long. After removal of 4 bases from V and 5 bases from J, the junction contained 11 bases not matched to a gene. Germline assignment: CDR1 SEHNR and CDR2 FQNEAQ (reference sequence).

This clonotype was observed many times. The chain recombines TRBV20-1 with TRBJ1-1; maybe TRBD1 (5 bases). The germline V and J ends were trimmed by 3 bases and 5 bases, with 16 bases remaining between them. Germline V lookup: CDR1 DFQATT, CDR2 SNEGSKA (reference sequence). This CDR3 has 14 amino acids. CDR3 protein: CSARDFQGGTEAFF. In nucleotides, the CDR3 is TGCAGTGCTAGGGATTTCCAGGGAGGGACTGAAGCTTTCTTT.

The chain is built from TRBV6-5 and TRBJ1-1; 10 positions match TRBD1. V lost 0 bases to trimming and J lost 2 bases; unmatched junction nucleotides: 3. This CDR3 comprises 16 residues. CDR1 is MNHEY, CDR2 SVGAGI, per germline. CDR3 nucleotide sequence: TGTGCCAGCAGTTACTCTGACAGGGGGCGAAACACTGAAGCTTTCTTT. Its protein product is CASSYSDRGRNTEAFF.

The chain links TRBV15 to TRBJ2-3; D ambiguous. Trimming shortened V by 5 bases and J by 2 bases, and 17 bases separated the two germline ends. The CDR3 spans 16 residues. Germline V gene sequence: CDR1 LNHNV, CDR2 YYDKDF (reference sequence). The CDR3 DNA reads TGTGCCACCAGCCGCAACGGTAGATCCTTCACAGATACGCAGTATTTT. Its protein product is CATSRNGRSFTDTQYF.

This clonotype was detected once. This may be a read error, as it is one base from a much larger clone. CDR3 region: CASGSGTGVVPQHF. The CDR3 DNA sequence: TGTGCCAGCGGATCCGGGACAGGGGTAGTCCCCCAGCATTTT. The chain joins TRBV2 to TRBJ1-5, with 10 bases aligning to TRBD1. Germline V gene data show CDR1 as SNHLY and CDR2 as FYNNEI. CDR3 length: 14 residues. V shed 8 bases, J shed 10 bases, and the junction held 11 bases outside the gene matches.

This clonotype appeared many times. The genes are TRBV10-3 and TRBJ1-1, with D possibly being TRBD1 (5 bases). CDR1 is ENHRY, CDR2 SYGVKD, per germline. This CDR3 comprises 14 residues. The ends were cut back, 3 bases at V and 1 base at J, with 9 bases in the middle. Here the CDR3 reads CAISDRQRNTEAFF. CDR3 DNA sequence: TGTGCCATCAGTGACCGACAGAGGAACACTGAAGCTTTCTTT.

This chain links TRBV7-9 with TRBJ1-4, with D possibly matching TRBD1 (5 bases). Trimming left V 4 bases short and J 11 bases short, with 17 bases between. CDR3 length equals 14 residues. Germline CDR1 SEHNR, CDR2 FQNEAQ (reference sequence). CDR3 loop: CASSSNPAGDKLFF. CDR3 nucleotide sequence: TGTGCCAGCAGCTCGAATCCAGCGGGGGATAAACTGTTTTTT.

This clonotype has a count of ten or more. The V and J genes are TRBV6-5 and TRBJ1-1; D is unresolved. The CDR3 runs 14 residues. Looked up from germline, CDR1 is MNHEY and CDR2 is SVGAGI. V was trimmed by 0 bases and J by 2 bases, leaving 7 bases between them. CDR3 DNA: TGTGCCAGCAGTTACTCGACACTAAACACTGAAGCTTTCTTT. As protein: CASSYSTLNTEAFF.